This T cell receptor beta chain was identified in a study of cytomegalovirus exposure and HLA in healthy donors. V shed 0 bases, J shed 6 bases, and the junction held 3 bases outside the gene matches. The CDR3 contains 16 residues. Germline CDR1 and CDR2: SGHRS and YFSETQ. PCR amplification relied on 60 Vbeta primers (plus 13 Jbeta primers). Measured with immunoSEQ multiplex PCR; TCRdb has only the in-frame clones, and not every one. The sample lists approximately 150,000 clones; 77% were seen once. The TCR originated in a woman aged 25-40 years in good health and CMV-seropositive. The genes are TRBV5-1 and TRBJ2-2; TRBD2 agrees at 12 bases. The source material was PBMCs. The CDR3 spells CASSLGLAGAPGELFF. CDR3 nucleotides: TGCGCCAGCAGCTTGGGACTAGCGGGAGCCCCCGGGGAGCTGTTTTTT.